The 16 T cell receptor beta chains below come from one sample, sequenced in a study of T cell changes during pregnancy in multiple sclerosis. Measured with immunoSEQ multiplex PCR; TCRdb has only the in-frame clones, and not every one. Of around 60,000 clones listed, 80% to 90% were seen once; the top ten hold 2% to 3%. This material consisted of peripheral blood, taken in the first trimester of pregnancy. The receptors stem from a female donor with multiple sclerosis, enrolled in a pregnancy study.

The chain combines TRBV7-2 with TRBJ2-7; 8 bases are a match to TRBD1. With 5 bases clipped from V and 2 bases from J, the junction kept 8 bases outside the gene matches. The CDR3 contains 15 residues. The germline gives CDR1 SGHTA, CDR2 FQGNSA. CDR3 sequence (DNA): TGTGCCAGCAGCCGGGGACAGGATGTTACCTACGAGCAGTACTTC. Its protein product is CASSRGQDVTYEQYF. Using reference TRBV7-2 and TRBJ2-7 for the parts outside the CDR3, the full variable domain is GAGVSQSPSNKVTEKGKDVELRCDPISGHTALYWYRQSLGQGLEFLIYFQGNSAPDKSGLPSDRFSAERTGGSVSTLTIQRTQQEDSAVYLCASSRGQDVTYEQYFGPGTRLTVT.

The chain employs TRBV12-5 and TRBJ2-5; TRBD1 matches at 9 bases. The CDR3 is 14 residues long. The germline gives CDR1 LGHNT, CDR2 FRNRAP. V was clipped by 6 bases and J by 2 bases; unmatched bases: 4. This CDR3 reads CASGWTGDQETQYF. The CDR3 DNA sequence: TGTGCTAGTGGATGGACAGGGGATCAAGAGACCCAGTACTTC.

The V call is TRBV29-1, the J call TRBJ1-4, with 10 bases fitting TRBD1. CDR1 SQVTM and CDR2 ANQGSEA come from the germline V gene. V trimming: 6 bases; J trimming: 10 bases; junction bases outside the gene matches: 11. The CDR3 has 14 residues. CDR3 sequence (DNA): TGCAGCGTGGGGACAGGGGCCCCGGTAGGAAAACTGTTTTTT. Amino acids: CSVGTGAPVGKLFF.

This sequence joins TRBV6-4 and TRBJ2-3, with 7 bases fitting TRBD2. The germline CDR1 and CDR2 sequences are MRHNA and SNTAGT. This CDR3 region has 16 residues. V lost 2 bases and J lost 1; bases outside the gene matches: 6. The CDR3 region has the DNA TGTGCCAGCAGTGACAAAGCGGGGTCGGGCACAGATACGCAGTATTTT. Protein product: CASSDKAGSGTDTQYF.

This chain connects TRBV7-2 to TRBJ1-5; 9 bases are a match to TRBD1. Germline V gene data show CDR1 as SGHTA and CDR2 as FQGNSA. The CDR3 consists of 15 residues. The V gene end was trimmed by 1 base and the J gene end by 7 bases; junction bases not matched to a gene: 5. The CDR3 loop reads CASSLGYRGPQPQHF. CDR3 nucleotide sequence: TGTGCCAGCAGCTTAGGGTACAGGGGGCCCCAGCCCCAGCATTTT.

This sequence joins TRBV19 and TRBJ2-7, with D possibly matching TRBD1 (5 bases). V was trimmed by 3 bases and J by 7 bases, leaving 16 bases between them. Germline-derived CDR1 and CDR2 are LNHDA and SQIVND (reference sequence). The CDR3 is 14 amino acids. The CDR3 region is CASSIEVAGSEQYF. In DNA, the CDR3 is TGTGCCAGTAGTATTGAAGTGGCAGGGTCGGAGCAGTACTTC. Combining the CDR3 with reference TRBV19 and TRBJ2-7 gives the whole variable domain DGGITQSPKYLFRKEGQNVTLSCEQNLNHDAMYWYRQDPGQGLRLIYYSQIVNDFQKGDIAEGYSVSREKKESFPLTVTSAQKNPTAFYLCASSIEVAGSEQYFGPGTRLTVT.

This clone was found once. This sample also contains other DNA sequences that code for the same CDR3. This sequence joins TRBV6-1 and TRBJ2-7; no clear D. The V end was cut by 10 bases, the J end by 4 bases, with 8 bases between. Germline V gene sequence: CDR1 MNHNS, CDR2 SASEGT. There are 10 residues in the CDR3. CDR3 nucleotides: TGTGCCACCTTGGAGTACGAGCAGTACTTC. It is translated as CATLEYEQYF.

The CDR3 DNA follows: TGTGCCAGCTCATCTGACGGGATTAACACTGAAGCTTTCTTT. Its protein is CASSSDGINTEAFF. This chain connects TRBV18 to TRBJ1-1; no reliable D call. Trimming pared 5 bases from V and 2 bases from J, leaving 12 bases between. Germline CDR1 KGHSH, CDR2 LQKENI. The CDR3 has 14 amino acids.

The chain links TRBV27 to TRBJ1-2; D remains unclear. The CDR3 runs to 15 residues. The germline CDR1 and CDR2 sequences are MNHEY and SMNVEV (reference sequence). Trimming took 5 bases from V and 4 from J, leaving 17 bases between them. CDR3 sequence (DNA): TGTGCCAGCAGTCCCCTTAGTGACACTCCCTATGGCTACACCTTC. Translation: CASSPLSDTPYGYTF.

This CDR3 reads CASSYSIDRARLFF. CDR3 bases: TGTGCCAGCAGTTATTCCATAGACCGCGCGCGGCTGTTTTTT. J is TRBJ1-4 and V is TRBV6-6, with D hard to call. The CDR3 extends over 14 amino acids. Germline lookup yields CDR1 MNHNY and CDR2 SVGAGI (reference sequence). V lost 3 bases and J 14 bases, leaving 19 bases between the germline ends.

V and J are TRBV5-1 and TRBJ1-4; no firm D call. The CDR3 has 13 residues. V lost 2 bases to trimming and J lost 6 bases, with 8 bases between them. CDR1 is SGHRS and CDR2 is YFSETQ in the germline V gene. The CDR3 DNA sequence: TGCGCCAGCAGCTTAGGAGATGATGAAAAACTGTTTTTT. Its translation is CASSLGDDEKLFF.

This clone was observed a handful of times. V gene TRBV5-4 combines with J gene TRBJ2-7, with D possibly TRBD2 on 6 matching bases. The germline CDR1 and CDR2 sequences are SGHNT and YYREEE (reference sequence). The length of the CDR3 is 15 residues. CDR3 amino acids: CAWEVSSNTFNEQYF. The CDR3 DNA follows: TGTGCTTGGGAGGTCAGCTCAAATACTTTTAACGAGCAGTACTTC.

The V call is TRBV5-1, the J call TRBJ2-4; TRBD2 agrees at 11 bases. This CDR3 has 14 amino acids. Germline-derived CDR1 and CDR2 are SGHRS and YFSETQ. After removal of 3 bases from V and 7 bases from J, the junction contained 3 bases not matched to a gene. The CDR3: CASSWGTSGNIQYF. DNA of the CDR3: TGCGCCAGCAGCTGGGGGACTAGCGGTAACATTCAGTACTTC.

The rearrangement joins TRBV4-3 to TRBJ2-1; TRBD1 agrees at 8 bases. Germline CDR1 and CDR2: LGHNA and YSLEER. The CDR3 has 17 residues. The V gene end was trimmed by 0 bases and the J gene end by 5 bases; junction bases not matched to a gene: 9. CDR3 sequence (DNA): TGCGCCAGCAGCCAAGACTGGAGGCAGGGGGCCCACAATGAGCAGTTCTTC. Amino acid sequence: CASSQDWRQGAHNEQFF.

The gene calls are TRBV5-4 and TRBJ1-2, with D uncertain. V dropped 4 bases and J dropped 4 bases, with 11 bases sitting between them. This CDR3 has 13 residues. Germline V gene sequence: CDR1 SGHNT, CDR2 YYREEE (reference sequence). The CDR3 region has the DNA TGTGCCAGCAGCCCCGGTGTCGGCTATGGCTACACCTTC. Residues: CASSPGVGYGYTF.

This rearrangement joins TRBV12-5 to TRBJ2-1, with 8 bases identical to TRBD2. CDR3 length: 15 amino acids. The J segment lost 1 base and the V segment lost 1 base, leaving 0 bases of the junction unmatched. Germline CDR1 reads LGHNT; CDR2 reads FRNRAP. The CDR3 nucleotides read TGTGCTAGTGGTTTGGGCGGGGGGTCCTACAATGAGCAGTTCTTC. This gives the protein CASGLGGGSYNEQFF.